These 18 T cell receptor beta chains originate from one sample sequenced in a study of blood T cell repertoires in COVID-19. Data came from immunoSEQ multiplex PCR; TCRdb stores just in-frame clones and leaves some out. Of some 150,000 clones listed, roughly 82% were seen once; the top ten hold roughly 15%. The sequenced sample consisted of PBMCs or T cells enriched from blood (not recorded which). Every receptor here comes from a man aged 45-65 years who had recovered from COVID-19.

This chain connects TRBV5-1 to TRBJ2-7; 10 positions agree with TRBD1. The germline CDR1 and CDR2 sequences are SGHRS and YFSETQ. This CDR3 region has 15 residues. Germline trimming cut 4 bases from V and 5 bases from J; bases unmatched to any gene: 9. The CDR3 coding sequence is TGCGCCAGCAGCGAAGGACAGGGGGTAACCAACGAGCAGTACTTC. This encodes CASSEGQGVTNEQYF.

The genes are TRBV7-8 and TRBJ2-7, with D hard to call. CDR3 length: 14 amino acids. The V and J ends lost 8 bases and 0 bases respectively, with 14 bases between them. Germline V gives CDR1 SGHVS, CDR2 FQNEAQ. The DNA of the CDR3 is TGTGCCAGCTTCGAACCAGGTAGCTCCTACGAGCAGTACTTC. Translated: CASFEPGSSYEQYF.

This clone was observed a few times. The chain combines TRBV19 with TRBJ1-1; D remains unclear. CDR1 is LNHDA and CDR2 is SQIVND in the germline V gene (reference sequence). The V end was cut by 2 bases, the J end by 1 base, with 5 bases between. The CDR3 extends over 13 amino acids. CDR3 bases: TGTGCCAGTAGTATAACAGAGAACACTGAAGCTTTCTTT. Its translation: CASSITENTEAFF. Together with reference TRBV19 and TRBJ1-1, the CDR3 gives the full variable domain: DGGITQSPKYLFRKEGQNVTLSCEQNLNHDAMYWYRQDPGQGLRLIYYSQIVNDFQKGDIAEGYSVSREKKESFPLTVTSAQKNPTAFYLCASSITENTEAFFGQGTRLTVV.

The chain joins TRBV11-1 to TRBJ2-1; D call uncertain. With 2 bases removed from V and 4 bases from J, the gap between germline ends came to 6 bases. The germline CDR1 and CDR2 sequences are SGHAT and FQDESV (reference sequence). The CDR3 loop spans 13 amino acids. The DNA for the CDR3 is TGTGCCAGCAGCTTACCAGAATACAATGAGCAGTTCTTC. It specifies CASSLPEYNEQFF.

The J gene is TRBJ2-3, the V gene TRBV30; 8 bases align to TRBD2. CDR3 size: 14 residues. The V segment lost 4 bases and the J segment 6 bases; nucleotides outside the gene matches: 9. The germline V gene has CDR1 GTSNPN and CDR2 SVGIG (reference sequence). The CDR3: CAWTKGTRTDTQYF. In DNA, the CDR3 is TGTGCCTGGACAAAAGGGACTAGAACGGATACGCAGTATTTT.

The chain links TRBV6-5 to TRBJ1-4; D is undetermined. This CDR3 has 14 amino acids. Germline CDR1 is MNHEY and CDR2 is SVGAGI. With 0 bases removed from V and 6 bases from J, the gap between germline ends came to 8 bases. DNA for the CDR3: TGTGCCAGCAGTTACTCCCGGGGTTATGAAAAACTGTTTTTT. Protein: CASSYSRGYEKLFF.

The rearrangement joins TRBV5-1 to TRBJ2-2, with 9 nucleotides matching TRBD1. The V gene's germline CDR1 is SGHRS and CDR2 YFSETQ. The CDR3 length is 15 residues. Trimming at V came to 4 bases and at J to 1 base, leaving 2 bases not matched to a gene. Here the CDR3 reads CASSQDRGNTGELFF. Written as DNA, the CDR3 is TGCGCCAGCAGCCAGGACAGGGGGAACACCGGGGAGCTGTTTTTT.

The CDR3 protein is CASSIETPSPLHF. In nucleotides, the CDR3 is TGTGCCAGTAGTATAGAGACTCCTTCACCCCTCCACTTT. The chain has TRBV19 and TRBJ1-6; no firm D call. The CDR3 runs 13 residues. Germline V CDR1 and CDR2: LNHDA, SQIVND (reference sequence). The V end was cut by 0 bases, the J end by 9 bases, with 6 bases between. The full variable domain, with the rest looked up from reference TRBV19 and TRBJ1-6, is DGGITQSPKYLFRKEGQNVTLSCEQNLNHDAMYWYRQDPGQGLRLIYYSQIVNDFQKGDIAEGYSVSREKKESFPLTVTSAQKNPTAFYLCASSIETPSPLHFGNGTRLTVT.

The chain is built from TRBV25-1 and TRBJ2-5; 9 nucleotides match TRBD1. There are 14 residues in the CDR3. The germline V gene has CDR1 MGHDK and CDR2 SYGVNS. After removal of 3 bases from V and 2 bases from J, the junction contained 1 base not matched to a gene. The CDR3 loop is CASSDDRGQETQYF. CDR3 nucleotides: TGTGCCAGCAGTGATGACAGGGGGCAAGAGACCCAGTACTTC.

The V call is TRBV7-9, the J call TRBJ2-7; D may be TRBD1 (5 bases). Germline V CDR1 and CDR2: SEHNR, FQNEAQ (reference sequence). The CDR3 has 12 amino acids. Trimming removed 2 bases from V and 5 bases from J, with 7 bases in between. The CDR3 is CASSLPRDEQYF. Written as DNA, the CDR3 is TGTGCCAGCAGCTTACCCAGGGACGAGCAGTACTTC.

The chain employs TRBV19 and TRBJ2-3, with D possibly matching TRBD2 (6 bases). CDR3 length: 17 residues. Germline lookup yields CDR1 LNHDA and CDR2 SQIVND (reference sequence). V was trimmed by 5 bases and J by 3 bases, leaving 21 bases between them. Here the CDR3 DNA reads TGTGCCAGTAGTGTTCCAATTGGTCGGGGGTCGACAGATACGCAGTATTTT. Translation gives CASSVPIGRGSTDTQYF.

This sequence joins TRBV5-4 and TRBJ1-1; D might be TRBD1 (5 bases). CDR1 and CDR2 (germline): SGHNT, YYREEE (reference sequence). V lost 2 bases, J lost 3 bases, and 11 bases lay in between. The CDR3 contains 14 residues. As DNA, the CDR3 is TGTGCCAGCAGCTTTACAGGAGGGGACACTGAAGCTTTCTTT. Translating gives CASSFTGGDTEAFF.

The chain couples TRBV19 to TRBJ1-1; 10 bases fit TRBD1. This CDR3 comprises 17 residues. CDR1 and CDR2 from the germline V gene are LNHDA and SQIVND (reference sequence). V lost 1 base and J lost 5; bases outside the gene matches: 10. The CDR3 loop reads CASSIVDPGQGKTEAFF. The CDR3 region has the DNA TGTGCCAGTAGTATAGTAGATCCGGGACAGGGGAAGACTGAAGCTTTCTTT.

The gene calls are TRBV28 and TRBJ2-1; D is undetermined. Trimming took off 2 bases at V and 2 bases at J, with 10 bases between the two ends. Germline assignment: CDR1 MDHEN and CDR2 SYDVKM. CDR3 size: 15 residues. CDR3 in amino acids: CASSLGTRAYNEQFF. The CDR3 nucleotides are TGTGCCAGCAGTTTAGGCACTCGGGCCTACAATGAGCAGTTCTTC.

J is TRBJ2-5 and V is TRBV18, with a weak D call TRBD2 (6 bases). Trimming took 2 bases from V and 0 from J, leaving 16 bases between them. From germline, CDR1 is KGHSH and CDR2 LQKENI. The CDR3 has 17 residues. CDR3 nucleotide sequence: TGTGCCAGCTCACCATATAGCAGGGCGGGGTACCAAGAGACCCAGTACTTC. Translating gives CASSPYSRAGYQETQYF.

The rearrangement joins TRBV2 to TRBJ1-5; TRBD1 agrees at 10 bases. This CDR3 contains 15 residues. The germline V gene encodes CDR1 SNHLY and CDR2 FYNNEI. Germline trimming cut 6 bases from V and 2 bases from J; bases unmatched to any gene: 4. The CDR3 DNA follows: TGTGCCAGCAGGGGACAGGGGCTCGGCAATCAGCCCCAGCATTTT. This sequence encodes CASRGQGLGNQPQHF.

This clone was picked up one time. The chain couples TRBV5-1 to TRBJ2-5, with 8 bases that match TRBD2. CDR3 length equals 15 residues. In germline, CDR1 is SGHRS, CDR2 YFSETQ. The junction had 5 bases not matched to a gene; V was cut back by 2 bases and J by 2 bases. CDR3 sequence: CASSLGTRRQETQYF. The CDR3 region has the DNA TGCGCCAGCAGCTTAGGGACTAGAAGGCAAGAGACCCAGTACTTC. Full variable domain (missing parts from reference TRBV5-1 and TRBJ2-5): KAGVTQTPRYLIKTRGQQVTLSCSPISGHRSVSWYQQTPGQGLQFLFEYFSETQRNKGNFPGRFSGRQFSNSRSEMNVSTLELGDSALYLCASSLGTRRQETQYFGPGTRLLVL.

The chain joins TRBV30 to TRBJ1-2; TRBD1 is a possible D gene (5 bases). The CDR3 extends over 12 amino acids. V dropped 2 bases and J dropped 7 bases, with 11 bases sitting between them. Germline loops: CDR1 GTSNPN, CDR2 SVGIG (reference sequence). In DNA form, the CDR3 reads TGTGCCTGGAGTAGGCAGGGAATTGGCTACACCTTC. Translated: CAWSRQGIGYTF.